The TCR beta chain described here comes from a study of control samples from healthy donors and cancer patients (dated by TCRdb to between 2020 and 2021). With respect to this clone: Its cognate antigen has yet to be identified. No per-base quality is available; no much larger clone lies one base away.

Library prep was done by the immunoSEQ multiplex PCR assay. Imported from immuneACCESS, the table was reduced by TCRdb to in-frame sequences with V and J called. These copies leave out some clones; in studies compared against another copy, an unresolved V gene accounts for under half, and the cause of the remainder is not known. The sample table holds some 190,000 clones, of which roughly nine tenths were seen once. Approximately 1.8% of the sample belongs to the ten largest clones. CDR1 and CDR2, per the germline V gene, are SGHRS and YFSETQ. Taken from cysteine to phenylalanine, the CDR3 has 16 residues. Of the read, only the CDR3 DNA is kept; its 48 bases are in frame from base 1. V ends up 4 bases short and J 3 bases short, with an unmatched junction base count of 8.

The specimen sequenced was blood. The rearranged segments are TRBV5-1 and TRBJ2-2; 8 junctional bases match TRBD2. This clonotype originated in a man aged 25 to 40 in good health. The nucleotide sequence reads TGCGCCAGCAGCGGGGTAGCGGGGATTTACACCGGGGAGCTGTTTTTT. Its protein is CASSGVAGIYTGELFF.